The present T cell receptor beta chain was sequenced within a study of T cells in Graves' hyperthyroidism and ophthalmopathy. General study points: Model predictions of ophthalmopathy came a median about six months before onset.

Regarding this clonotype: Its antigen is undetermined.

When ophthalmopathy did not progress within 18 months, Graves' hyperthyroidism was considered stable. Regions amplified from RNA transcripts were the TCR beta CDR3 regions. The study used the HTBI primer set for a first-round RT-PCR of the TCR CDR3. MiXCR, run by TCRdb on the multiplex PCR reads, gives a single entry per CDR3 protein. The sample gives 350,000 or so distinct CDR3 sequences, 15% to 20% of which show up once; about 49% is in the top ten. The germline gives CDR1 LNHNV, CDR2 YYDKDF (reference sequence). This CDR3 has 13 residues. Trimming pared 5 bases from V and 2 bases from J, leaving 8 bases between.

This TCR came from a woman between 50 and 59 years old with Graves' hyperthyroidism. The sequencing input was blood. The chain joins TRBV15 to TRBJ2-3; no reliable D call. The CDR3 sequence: CATSGPYTDTQYF. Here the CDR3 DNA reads TGTGCCACCAGCGGTCCGTACACAGATACGCAGTATTTT.